The 29 T cell receptor beta chains below all came from one sample that was sequenced in a study of shared clonotypes between healthy human individuals. CD45RO-negative, CCR7-positively selected cells formed the naive CD8 fraction, excluding terminally differentiated effector memory CD45RA+ cells. The protocol was immunoSEQ multiplex PCR, while the TCRdb copy is restricted to in-frame clones and leaves out a portion. The sample holds about 2.2 million clones; 93% are singletons and the top ten take under 2%. Sequencing input: naive CD8+ T cells from PBMCs. The receptor source for this set is a man younger than 30 in good health. Some clones in this sample may be carry-over from other donors' samples.

The rearrangement joins TRBV5-1 to TRBJ1-5; D is possibly TRBD1 (6 bases). The CDR3 covers 16 residues. CDR1 and CDR2 (germline): SGHRS, YFSETQ. Trimming cost V 4 bases and J 1 base, with 15 bases left between them. CDR3 bases: TGCGCCAGCAGCCCCTTAGGGGGGACGAGCAATCAGCCCCAGCATTTT. This codes for CASSPLGGTSNQPQHF.

This clone occurred once. The chain recombines TRBV9 with TRBJ1-2, with 7 bases identical to TRBD1. CDR3 size: 14 residues. Losses at the gene ends were 5 bases for V and 4 bases for J; bases not matched to a gene: 8. Germline assignment: CDR1 SGDLS and CDR2 YYNGEE. This CDR3 reads CASSGPGTAYGYTF. The CDR3 DNA reads as TGTGCCAGCAGTGGCCCCGGGACAGCCTATGGCTACACCTTC.

This clone was seen just once. The chain is built from TRBV28 and TRBJ2-5; TRBD1 matches 7 bases. The germline V gene encodes CDR1 MDHEN and CDR2 SYDVKM. Germline trimming cut 1 base from V and 1 base from J; bases unmatched to any gene: 3. This CDR3 spans 15 amino acids. For the CDR3, the DNA is TGTGCCAGCAGTTTATTTAAGGGGGCCCAAGAGACCCAGTACTTC. This codes for CASSLFKGAQETQYF. Based on the CDR3 plus reference TRBV28 and TRBJ2-5, the full variable domain is DVKVTQSSRYLVKRTGEKVFLECVQDMDHENMFWYRQDPGLGLRLIYFSYDVKMKEKGDIPEGYSVSREKKERFSLILESASTNQTSMYLCASSLFKGAQETQYFGPGTRLLVL.

This chain joins TRBV5-1 and TRBJ2-7; D not certain. The CDR3 totals 13 residues. Germline lookup yields CDR1 SGHRS and CDR2 YFSETQ. V lost 3 bases, J lost 7 bases, and 14 bases lay in between. CDR3 DNA sequence: TGCGCCAGCAGCTCCCGTCCAATTAATGAGCAGTACTTC. Protein sequence: CASSSRPINEQYF.

The chain uses TRBV11-3 and TRBJ2-2; possible D gene TRBD2, 5 bases. Germline lookup yields CDR1 SGHNT and CDR2 YENEEA. Deletions cut 1 base from V and 0 bases from J, with 12 bases between. There are 17 residues in the CDR3. The CDR3 DNA reads TGTGCCAGCAGCTTAGGGGCGGGCTACGCGAACACCGGGGAGCTGTTTTTT. Residues: CASSLGAGYANTGELFF.

V is TRBV4-3 and J is TRBJ2-1; 8 bases agree with TRBD2. CDR3 length: 12 amino acids. Germline CDR1 reads LGHNA; CDR2 reads YSLEER. With 4 bases clipped from V and 9 bases from J, the junction kept 2 bases outside the gene matches. The CDR3, as DNA: TGCGCCAGCAGCCCCCGGGGGGGTGAGCAGTTCTTC. Translation: CASSPRGGEQFF.

V and J are TRBV7-6 and TRBJ2-7, with 7 bases lining up with TRBD1. Trimming at V came to 1 base and at J to 0 bases, leaving 3 bases not matched to a gene. CDR1 and CDR2 from the germline V gene are SGHVS and FNYEAQ. The CDR3 is made up of 15 amino acids. The CDR3 bases are TGTGCCAGCAGCTTAGTGGCAGGGGGCTCCTACGAGCAGTACTTC. Translated, it gives CASSLVAGGSYEQYF.

The chain employs TRBV9 and TRBJ2-1; D remains unclear. Trimming left V 0 bases short and J 0 bases short, with 10 bases between. The germline V gene has CDR1 SGDLS and CDR2 YYNGEE. The CDR3 consists of 16 residues. In DNA, the CDR3 is TGTGCCAGCAGCGTAGTGGGCGAACCCTCCTACAATGAGCAGTTCTTC. Protein product: CASSVVGEPSYNEQFF.

About this clone: Other DNA variants within this sample encode the same CDR3. The chain recombines TRBV28 with TRBJ2-1; D is undetermined. From germline, CDR1 is MDHEN and CDR2 SYDVKM. The CDR3 runs to 15 residues. With 1 base removed from V and 3 bases from J, the gap between germline ends came to 10 bases. The CDR3 sequence: CASSLYRSSYNEQFF. For the CDR3, the DNA is TGTGCCAGCAGTTTATACCGATCCAGCTACAATGAGCAGTTCTTC.

The chain recombines TRBV4-1 with TRBJ2-7, with a possible D match to TRBD2 (5 bases). Germline V gene sequence: CDR1 MGHRA, CDR2 YSYEKL. This CDR3 region has 14 residues. V lost 0 bases and J lost 4, with 10 bases in between. The CDR3 spells CASSQDWLAYEQYF. CDR3 DNA sequence: TGCGCCAGCAGCCAAGATTGGCTAGCTTACGAGCAGTACTTC.

The V and J genes are TRBV7-3 and TRBJ2-2; tentatively, D is TRBD2 (6 bases). The V gene's germline CDR1 is SGHTA and CDR2 FQGTGA. This CDR3 spans 18 amino acids. V lost 0 bases, J lost 0 bases, and 14 bases lay in between. CDR3 sequence reads: CASSLTGGPYTNTGELFF. The DNA of the CDR3 is TGTGCCAGCAGCTTAACGGGGGGACCTTACACGAACACCGGGGAGCTGTTTTTT. Full variable domain (remainder filled in from reference TRBV7-3 and TRBJ2-2): GAGVSQTPSNKVTEKGKYVELRCDPISGHTALYWYRQSLGQGPEFLIYFQGTGAADDSGLPNDRFFAVRPEGSVSTLKIQRTERGDSAVYLCASSLTGGPYTNTGELFFGEGSRLTVL.

The genes are TRBV19 and TRBJ2-7; TRBD2 agrees at 11 bases. This CDR3 spans 17 amino acids. The V gene end was trimmed by 5 bases and the J gene end by 2 bases; junction bases not matched to a gene: 11. CDR1 and CDR2 from the germline V gene are LNHDA and SQIVND (reference sequence). The chain's CDR3 is CASSGGTVTSGTYEQYF. CDR3 DNA: TGTGCCAGTAGTGGTGGGACAGTGACTAGCGGGACCTACGAGCAGTACTTC.

The chain joins TRBV4-2 to TRBJ2-7, with TRBD2 matching over 9 bases. Trimming removed 2 bases from V and 0 bases from J; junction bases left unmatched: 2. CDR3 size: 15 residues. Germline V gives CDR1 LGHNA, CDR2 YNFKEQ. The CDR3 DNA sequence: TGTGCCAGCAGCCAAACTAGCGGGCTCTCCTACGAGCAGTACTTC. It translates to CASSQTSGLSYEQYF.

This chain uses TRBV7-2 with TRBJ2-1; the D is unclear. Germline CDR1 reads SGHTA; CDR2 reads FQGNSA. Trimming removed 1 base at V and 2 bases at J, with 9 bases between. This CDR3 is built from 15 residues. CDR3 sequence: CASSLDPGPYNEQFF. The CDR3 DNA reads TGTGCCAGCAGCTTAGATCCGGGTCCCTACAATGAGCAGTTCTTC.

This clone has a handful of counts. Other DNA sequences in the same sample also yield this CDR3. V is TRBV7-2 and J is TRBJ2-7; no reliable D call. V lost 1 base to trimming and J lost 4 bases, with 5 bases between them. Germline-derived CDR1 and CDR2 are SGHTA and FQGNSA. CDR3 length: 12 amino acids. In DNA, the CDR3 is TGTGCCAGCAGCTTAGGCAGATACGAGCAGTACTTC. Translated, it gives CASSLGRYEQYF.

The chain recombines TRBV4-3 with TRBJ1-2, with a tentative D call TRBD1 (6 bases). Per the germline V gene, CDR1 is LGHNA and CDR2 is YSLEER. Trimming stripped 1 base from V and 4 bases from J, with 13 bases between. CDR3 size: 15 residues. This CDR3 is CASSQGWGPLYGYTF. The CDR3 DNA reads TGCGCCAGCAGCCAAGGTTGGGGGCCGCTCTATGGCTACACCTTC.

The chain uses TRBV7-8 and TRBJ2-1, with D unclear. In germline, CDR1 is SGHVS, CDR2 FQNEAQ. This CDR3 has 17 residues. V lost 6 bases, J lost 0 bases, and 18 bases lay in between. The CDR3 region has the DNA TGTGCCAGCAGACCCCCCCTGGTCGGAAGCTCCTACAATGAGCAGTTCTTC. Translation gives CASRPPLVGSSYNEQFF.

On this clone: Other nucleotide sequences from this sample produce the same CDR3. DNA of the CDR3: TGTGCCAGCAGACCGACAGGTAACACTGAAGCTTTCTTT. Translated, it gives CASRPTGNTEAFF. V usage is TRBV27 and J usage is TRBJ1-1; TRBD1 might be the D (6 bases). Germline V gene sequence: CDR1 MNHEY, CDR2 SMNVEV (reference sequence). The CDR3 sequence is 13 residues long. The V and J ends lost 6 bases and 2 bases respectively, with 10 bases between them.

On this clone: Distinct nucleotide sequences in the sample also encode this CDR3. The J gene is TRBJ2-7, the V gene TRBV4-1; D possibly corresponds to TRBD2 (5 bases). Germline CDR1 reads MGHRA; CDR2 reads YSYEKL. The CDR3 consists of 13 residues. The ends were cut back, 0 bases at V and 4 bases at J, with 7 bases in the middle. CDR3 DNA sequence: TGCGCCAGCAGCCAAGATCGAGGGTACGAGCAGTACTTC. Encoded protein: CASSQDRGYEQYF.

This CDR3 is CASSGDVTYEQYF. CDR3 DNA: TGTGCCAGCTCGGGGGACGTCACCTACGAGCAGTACTTC. This chain links TRBV18 with TRBJ2-7; D tentatively reads TRBD1 or TRBD2 (5 bases each). The CDR3 has 13 amino acids. Germline loops: CDR1 KGHSH, CDR2 LQKENI. Trimming cost V 6 bases and J 2 bases, with 11 bases left between them.

This clone was seen a single time. This sequence joins TRBV5-1 and TRBJ2-1, with a tentative D call TRBD2 (5 bases). The CDR3 is made up of 14 amino acids. Germline CDR1 SGHRS, CDR2 YFSETQ. The V end lost 1 base, the J end lost 5 bases, and 10 bases lay between the germline ends. DNA for the CDR3: TGCGCCAGCAGCTTGAACTTGAGGGACAATGAGCAGTTCTTC. Protein product: CASSLNLRDNEQFF.

This chain's CDR3 is CASSLKGARAVEQYF. For the CDR3, the DNA is TGTGCCAGCAGCTTAAAGGGGGCGAGGGCCGTAGAGCAGTACTTC. The chain uses TRBV13 and TRBJ2-7; 7 nucleotides align to TRBD1. Germline trimming cut 2 bases from V and 7 bases from J; bases unmatched to any gene: 11. The CDR3 length is 15 residues. In germline, CDR1 is PRHDT, CDR2 FYEKMQ (reference sequence).

The chain couples TRBV4-1 to TRBJ1-2; the D is unclear. This CDR3 region has 15 residues. V was pared by 1 base and J by 6 bases, with 15 bases between. Germline CDR1 MGHRA, CDR2 YSYEKL. CDR3 protein: CASSQVRAGWNGYTF. CDR3 DNA: TGCGCCAGCAGCCAAGTGAGGGCGGGATGGAATGGCTACACCTTC.

The chain joins TRBV28 to TRBJ1-4, with a tentative D call TRBD1 (5 bases). Trimming shortened V by 6 bases and J by 10 bases, and 21 bases separated the two germline ends. The CDR3 contains 15 residues. Germline CDR1 and CDR2: MDHEN and SYDVKM. In DNA form, the CDR3 reads TGTGCCAGCAGCCCCAGTAGTTTCAGGGTGGGAAAACTGTTTTTT. This translates into CASSPSSFRVGKLFF.

This chain joins TRBV28 and TRBJ2-7; 7 positions match TRBD1. V lost 8 bases to trimming and J lost 3 bases; unmatched junction nucleotides: 19. Germline V gene lookup returns CDR1 MDHEN and CDR2 SYDVKM. CDR3 length: 17 amino acids. The CDR3 DNA is TGTGCCAGCGTAAGCAAGCCGACCGGGACAGCAAGCTACGAGCAGTACTTC. It is translated as CASVSKPTGTASYEQYF.

As concerns this clone: The sample carries other DNA sequences with the same CDR3. This chain uses TRBV6-5 with TRBJ2-5, with D maybe TRBD1 (5 bases). CDR1 is MNHEY and CDR2 is SVGAGI in the germline V gene. Between the trimmed V and J ends, which lost 5 bases and 5 bases, there was a span of 6 bases. This CDR3 contains 11 residues. CDR3 coding DNA: TGTGCCAGCAGTCCAGGGGAGACCCAGTACTTC. This sequence encodes CASSPGETQYF.

CDR3 sequence reads: CASREQGSDEQFF. CDR3 nucleotides: TGTGCCAGCAGGGAACAGGGGTCGGATGAGCAGTTCTTC. The V and J genes are TRBV6-5 and TRBJ2-1, with TRBD1 matching over 7 bases. The CDR3 contains 13 residues. The V segment lost 6 bases and the J segment 8 bases; nucleotides outside the gene matches: 7. From germline, CDR1 is MNHEY and CDR2 SVGAGI.

The chain combines TRBV7-9 with TRBJ2-3; D gene uncertain. Trimming stripped 8 bases from V and 4 bases from J, with 16 bases between. The CDR3 is made up of 14 amino acids. Germline-derived CDR1 and CDR2 are SEHNR and FQNEAQ (reference sequence). CDR3 bases: TGTGCCAGCGTGAATATGGCCTTCCCAGATACGCAGTATTTT. Amino acids: CASVNMAFPDTQYF.

The rearrangement uses TRBV11-2 and TRBJ2-3, with TRBD2 matching 11 bases. The J segment lost 2 bases and the V segment lost 2 bases, leaving 9 bases of the junction unmatched. The germline V gene has CDR1 SGHAT and CDR2 FQNNGV. This CDR3 is 18 amino acids long. CDR3 DNA: TGTGCCAGCAGCTTATTGTATGCGACTAGCGGGGCCACAGATACGCAGTATTTT. It is translated as CASSLLYATSGATDTQYF.